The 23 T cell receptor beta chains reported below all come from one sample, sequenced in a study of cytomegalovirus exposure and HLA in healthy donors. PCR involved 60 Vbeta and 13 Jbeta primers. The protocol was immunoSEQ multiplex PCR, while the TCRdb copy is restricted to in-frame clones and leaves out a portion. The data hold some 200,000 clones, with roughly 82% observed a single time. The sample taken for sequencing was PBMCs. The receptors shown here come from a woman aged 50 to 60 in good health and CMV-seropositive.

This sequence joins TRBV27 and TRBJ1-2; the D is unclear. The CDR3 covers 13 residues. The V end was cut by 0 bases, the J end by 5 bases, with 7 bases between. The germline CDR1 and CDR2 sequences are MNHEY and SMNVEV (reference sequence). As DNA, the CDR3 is TGTGCCAGCAGTTTATCATCCGGGTATGGCTACACCTTC. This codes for CASSLSSGYGYTF.

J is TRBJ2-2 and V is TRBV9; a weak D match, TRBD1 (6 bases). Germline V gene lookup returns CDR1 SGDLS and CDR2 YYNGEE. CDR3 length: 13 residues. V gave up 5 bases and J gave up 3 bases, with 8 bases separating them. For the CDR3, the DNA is TGTGCCAGCAGGGGACAATACACCGGGGAGCTGTTTTTT. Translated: CASRGQYTGELFF.

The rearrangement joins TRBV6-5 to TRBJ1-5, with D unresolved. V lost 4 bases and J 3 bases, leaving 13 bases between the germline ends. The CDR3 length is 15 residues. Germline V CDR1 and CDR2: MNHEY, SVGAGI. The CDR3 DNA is TGTGCCAGCAGTTGGACGGGAGGAGACAATCAGCCCCAGCATTTT. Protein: CASSWTGGDNQPQHF.

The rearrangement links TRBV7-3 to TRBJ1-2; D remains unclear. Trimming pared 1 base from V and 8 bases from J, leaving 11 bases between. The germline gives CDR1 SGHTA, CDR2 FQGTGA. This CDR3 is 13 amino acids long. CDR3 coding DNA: TGTGCCAGCAGCTTAAGGGCCGACGAGGGCTACACCTTC. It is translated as CASSLRADEGYTF.

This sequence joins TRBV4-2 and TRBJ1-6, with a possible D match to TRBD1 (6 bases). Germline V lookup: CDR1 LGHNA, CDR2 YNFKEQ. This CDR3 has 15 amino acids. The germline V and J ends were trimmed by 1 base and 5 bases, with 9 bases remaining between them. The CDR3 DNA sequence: TGTGCCAGCAGCCAAGGCCACAGGGATAATTCACCCCTCCACTTT. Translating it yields CASSQGHRDNSPLHF.

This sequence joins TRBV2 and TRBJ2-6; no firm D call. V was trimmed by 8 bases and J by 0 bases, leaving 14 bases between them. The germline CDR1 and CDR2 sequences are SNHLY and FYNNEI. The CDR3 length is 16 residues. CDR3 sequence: CASLLSLGSGANVLTF. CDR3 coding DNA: TGTGCCAGCCTACTCTCTCTTGGCTCTGGGGCCAACGTCCTGACTTTC.

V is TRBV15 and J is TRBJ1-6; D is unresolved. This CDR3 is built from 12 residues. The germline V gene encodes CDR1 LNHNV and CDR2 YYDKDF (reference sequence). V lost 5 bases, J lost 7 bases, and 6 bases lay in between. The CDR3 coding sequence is TGTGCCACCAGCTTAGAGAATTCACCCCTCCACTTT. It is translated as CATSLENSPLHF. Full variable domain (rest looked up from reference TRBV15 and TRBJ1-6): DAMVIQNPRYQVTQFGKPVTLSCSQTLNHNVMYWYQQKSSQAPKLLFHYYDKDFNNEADTPDNFQSRRPNTSFCFLDIRSPGLGDTAMYLCATSLENSPLHFGNGTRLTVT.

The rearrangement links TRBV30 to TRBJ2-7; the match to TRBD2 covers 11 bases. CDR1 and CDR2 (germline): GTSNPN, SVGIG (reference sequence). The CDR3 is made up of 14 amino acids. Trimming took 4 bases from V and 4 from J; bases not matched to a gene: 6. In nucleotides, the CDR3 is TGTGCCTGGAATCGACTAGCGGGGAGATACGAGCAGTACTTC. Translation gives CAWNRLAGRYEQYF.

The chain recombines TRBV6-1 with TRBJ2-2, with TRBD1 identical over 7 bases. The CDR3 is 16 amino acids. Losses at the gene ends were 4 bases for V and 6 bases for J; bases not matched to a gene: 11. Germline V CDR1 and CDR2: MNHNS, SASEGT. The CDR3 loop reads CASSGKTGLLSGELFF. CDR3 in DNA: TGTGCCAGCAGTGGGAAGACAGGGCTCCTTTCCGGGGAGCTGTTTTTT.

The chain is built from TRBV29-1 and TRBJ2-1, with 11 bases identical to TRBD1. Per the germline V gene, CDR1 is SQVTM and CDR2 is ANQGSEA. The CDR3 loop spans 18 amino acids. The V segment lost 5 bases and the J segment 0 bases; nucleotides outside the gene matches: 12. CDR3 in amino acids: CSVYRGQGVINSYNEQFF. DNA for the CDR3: TGCAGCGTTTATCGGGGACAGGGGGTAATAAACTCCTACAATGAGCAGTTCTTC.

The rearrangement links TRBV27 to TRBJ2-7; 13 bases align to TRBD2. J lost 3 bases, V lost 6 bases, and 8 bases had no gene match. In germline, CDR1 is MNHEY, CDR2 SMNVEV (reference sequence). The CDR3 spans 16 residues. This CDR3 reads CASRRGTSGDSYEQYF. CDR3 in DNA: TGTGCCAGCAGGCGAGGGACTAGCGGGGATAGCTACGAGCAGTACTTC.

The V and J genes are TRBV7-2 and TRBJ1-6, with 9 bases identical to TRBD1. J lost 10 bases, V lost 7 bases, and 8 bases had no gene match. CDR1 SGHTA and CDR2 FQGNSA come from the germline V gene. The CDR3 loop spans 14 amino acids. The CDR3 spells CASTRGQGVSPLHF. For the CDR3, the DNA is TGTGCCAGCACCCGGGGACAGGGAGTGTCACCCCTCCACTTT.

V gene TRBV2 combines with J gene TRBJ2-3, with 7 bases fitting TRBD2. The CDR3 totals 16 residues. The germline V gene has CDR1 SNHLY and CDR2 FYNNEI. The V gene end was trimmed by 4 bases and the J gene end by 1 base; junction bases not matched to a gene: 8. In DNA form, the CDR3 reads TGTGCCAGCAGTGCGGGGGGACTCCCCCGCACAGATACGCAGTATTTT. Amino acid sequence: CASSAGGLPRTDTQYF.

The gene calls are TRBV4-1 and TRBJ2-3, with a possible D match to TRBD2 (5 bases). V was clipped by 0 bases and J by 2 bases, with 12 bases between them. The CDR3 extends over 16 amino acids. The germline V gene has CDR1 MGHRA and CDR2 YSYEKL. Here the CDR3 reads CASSQDLLATTDTQYF. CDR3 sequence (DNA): TGCGCCAGCAGCCAAGATCTCCTAGCTACCACAGATACGCAGTATTTT.

The chain's CDR3 is CASSRGRAQGLDNEQFF. CDR3 sequence (DNA): TGTGCCAGCAGTAGGGGACGGGCCCAGGGGTTGGACAATGAGCAGTTCTTC. The chain carries TRBV27 and TRBJ2-1; a possible D gene is TRBD1 (6 bases). This CDR3 is built from 17 residues. Trimming left V 5 bases short and J 5 bases short, with 22 bases between. CDR1 is MNHEY, CDR2 SMNVEV, per germline (reference sequence).

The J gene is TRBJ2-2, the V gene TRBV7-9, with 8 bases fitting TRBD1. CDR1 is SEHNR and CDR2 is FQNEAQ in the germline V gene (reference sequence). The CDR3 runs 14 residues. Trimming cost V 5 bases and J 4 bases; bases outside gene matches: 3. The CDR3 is CASSRTGSTGELFF. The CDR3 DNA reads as TGTGCCAGCAGCAGGACAGGGAGCACCGGGGAGCTGTTTTTT.

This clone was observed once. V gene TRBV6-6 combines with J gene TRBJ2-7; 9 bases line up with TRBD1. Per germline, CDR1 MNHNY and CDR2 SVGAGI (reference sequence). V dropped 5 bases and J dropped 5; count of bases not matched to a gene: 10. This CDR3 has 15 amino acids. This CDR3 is CASSPGTGFEDEQYF. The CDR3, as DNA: TGTGCCAGCAGTCCCGGGACAGGGTTTGAAGACGAGCAGTACTTC.

The CDR3 loop is CASSPTGDTGELFF. The CDR3 nucleotides are TGCGCCAGCAGCCCTACAGGGGACACCGGGGAGCTGTTTTTT. The chain links TRBV5-1 to TRBJ2-2; 7 nucleotides align to TRBD1. The germline V gene has CDR1 SGHRS and CDR2 YFSETQ. V dropped 4 bases and J dropped 3; count of bases not matched to a gene: 3. The CDR3 sequence is 14 residues long. Looking up the rest from reference TRBV5-1 and TRBJ2-2 gives the full variable domain: KAGVTQTPRYLIKTRGQQVTLSCSPISGHRSVSWYQQTPGQGLQFLFEYFSETQRNKGNFPGRFSGRQFSNSRSEMNVSTLELGDSALYLCASSPTGDTGELFFGEGSRLTVL.

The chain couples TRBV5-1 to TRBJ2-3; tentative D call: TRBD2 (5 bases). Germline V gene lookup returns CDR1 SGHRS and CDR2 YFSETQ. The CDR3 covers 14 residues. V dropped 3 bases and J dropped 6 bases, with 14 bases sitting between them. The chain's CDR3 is CASSSTGGADTQYF. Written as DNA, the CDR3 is TGCGCCAGCAGCTCAACTGGAGGTGCTGATACGCAGTATTTT.

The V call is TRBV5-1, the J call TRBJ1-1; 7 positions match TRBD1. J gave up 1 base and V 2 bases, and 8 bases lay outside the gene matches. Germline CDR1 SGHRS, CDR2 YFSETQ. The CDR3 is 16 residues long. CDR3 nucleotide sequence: TGCGCCAGCAGCTTAGACTTGGGACAGCAGAACACTGAAGCTTTCTTT. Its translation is CASSLDLGQQNTEAFF.

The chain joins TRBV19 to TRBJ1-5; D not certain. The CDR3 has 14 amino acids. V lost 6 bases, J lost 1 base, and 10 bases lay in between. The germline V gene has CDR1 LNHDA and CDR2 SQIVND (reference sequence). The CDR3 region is CASSEGWSNQPQHF. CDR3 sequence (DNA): TGTGCCAGTAGCGAGGGATGGAGCAATCAGCCCCAGCATTTT.

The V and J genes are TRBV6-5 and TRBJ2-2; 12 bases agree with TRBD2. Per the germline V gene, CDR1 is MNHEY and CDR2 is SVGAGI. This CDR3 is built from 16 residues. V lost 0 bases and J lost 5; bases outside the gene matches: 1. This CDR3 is CASSYSTSGGTGELFF. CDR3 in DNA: TGTGCCAGCAGTTACTCGACTAGCGGGGGAACCGGGGAGCTGTTTTTT.

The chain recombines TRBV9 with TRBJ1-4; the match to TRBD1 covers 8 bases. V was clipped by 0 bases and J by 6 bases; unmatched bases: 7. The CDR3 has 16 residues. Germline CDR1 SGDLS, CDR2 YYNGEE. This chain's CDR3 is CASSVATGGFDEKLFF. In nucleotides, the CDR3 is TGTGCCAGCAGCGTAGCCACAGGGGGGTTTGATGAAAAACTGTTTTTT. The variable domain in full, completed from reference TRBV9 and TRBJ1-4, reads DSGVTQTPKHLITATGQRVTLRCSPRSGDLSVYWYQQSLDQGLQFLIQYYNGEERAKGNILERFSAQQFPDLHSELNLSSLELGDSALYFCASSVATGGFDEKLFFGSGTQLSVL.